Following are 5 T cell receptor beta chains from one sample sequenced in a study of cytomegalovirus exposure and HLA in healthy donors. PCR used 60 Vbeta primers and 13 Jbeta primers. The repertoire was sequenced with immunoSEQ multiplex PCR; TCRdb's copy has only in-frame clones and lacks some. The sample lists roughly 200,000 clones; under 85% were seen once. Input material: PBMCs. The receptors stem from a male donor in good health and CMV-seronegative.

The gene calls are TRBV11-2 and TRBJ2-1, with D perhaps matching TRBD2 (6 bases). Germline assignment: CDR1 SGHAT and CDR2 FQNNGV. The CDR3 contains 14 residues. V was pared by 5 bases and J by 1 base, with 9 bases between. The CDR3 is CASSVGSSYNEQFF. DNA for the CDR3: TGTGCCAGCAGCGTCGGGAGTTCCTACAATGAGCAGTTCTTC.

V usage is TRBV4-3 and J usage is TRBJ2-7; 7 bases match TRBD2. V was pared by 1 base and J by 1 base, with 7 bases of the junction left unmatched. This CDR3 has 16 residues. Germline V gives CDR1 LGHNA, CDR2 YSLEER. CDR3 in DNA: TGCGCCAGCAGCCAAGCGGTAGCGGGTGGTTCCTACGAGCAGTACTTC. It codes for CASSQAVAGGSYEQYF.

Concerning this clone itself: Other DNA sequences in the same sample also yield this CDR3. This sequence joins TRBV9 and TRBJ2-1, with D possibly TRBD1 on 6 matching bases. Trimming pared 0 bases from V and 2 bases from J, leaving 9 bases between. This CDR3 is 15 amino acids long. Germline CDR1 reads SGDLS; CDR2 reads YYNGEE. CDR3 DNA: TGTGCCAGCAGCGTAGGGTCAGGGGCCTACAATGAGCAGTTCTTC. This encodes CASSVGSGAYNEQFF.

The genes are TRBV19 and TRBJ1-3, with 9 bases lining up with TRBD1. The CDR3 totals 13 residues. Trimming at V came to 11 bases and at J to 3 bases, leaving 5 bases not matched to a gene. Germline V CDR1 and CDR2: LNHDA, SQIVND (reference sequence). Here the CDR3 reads CAHGTGFGNTIYF. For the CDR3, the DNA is TGTGCCCACGGGACAGGGTTTGGAAACACCATATATTTT.

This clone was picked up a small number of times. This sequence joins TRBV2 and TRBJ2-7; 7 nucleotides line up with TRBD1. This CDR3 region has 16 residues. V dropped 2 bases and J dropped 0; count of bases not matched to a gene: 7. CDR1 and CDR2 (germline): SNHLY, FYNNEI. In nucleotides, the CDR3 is TGTGCCAGCAGTGAACTGTACGGACAGGTCTCCTACGAGCAGTACTTC. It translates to CASSELYGQVSYEQYF.